This T cell receptor beta chain was recorded in a study of T cell responses to AZD1222 COVID-19 vaccine. This clone is a singleton in its sample. One end of the junction does not line up with germline, which may come from a read error. CDR1 MDHEN and CDR2 SYDVKM come from the germline V gene. The length of the CDR3 is 10 residues. Second-dose timings of about 4 or about 12 weeks were pooled. Method: immunoSEQ multiplex PCR; TCRdb's copy keeps in-frame clones and lacks some. The repertoire holds around 80,000 clones, with 80% to 95% as singletons. The sequence came from an adult who received the AZD1222 COVID-19 vaccine. This chain uses TRBV28 with TRBJ2-7; D could derive from TRBD1 or TRBD2 (5 bases each). This specimen was peripheral blood, taken 28 days after the second AZD1222 dose. The CDR3 protein is CASRGDRAHF. In nucleotides, the CDR3 is TGTGCCAGCCGGGGCGATCGGGCGCACTTC.